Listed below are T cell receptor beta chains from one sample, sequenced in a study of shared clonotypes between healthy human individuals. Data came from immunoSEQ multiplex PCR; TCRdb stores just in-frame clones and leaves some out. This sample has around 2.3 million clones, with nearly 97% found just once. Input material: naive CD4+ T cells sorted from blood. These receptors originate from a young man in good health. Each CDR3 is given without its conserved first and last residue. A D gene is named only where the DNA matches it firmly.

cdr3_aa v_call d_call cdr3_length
ATSAQRDPGTDTQY TRBV15 TRBD2 14
ASSQGDWTYEQY TRBV4-1 - 12
AWSMGQNGYT TRBV30 TRBD1 10
ASIMDGTNEKLF TRBV2 - 12
ASSPSGSSYNEQF TRBV11-2 TRBD2 13
ASSLGPGGGFEQY TRBV7-2 TRBD1 13
ASSKPVSYQPQH TRBV28 - 12
ASGFLPYPGLAGEVNEQY TRBV12-5 TRBD2 18
ASSFGLGDSTGETQY TRBV5-1 TRBD1 15
ASSGRKTSGANTGELF TRBV6-1 TRBD2 16
ASSQEINQPQH TRBV4-3 - 11
ASSLAGGRALVDTQY TRBV5-1 TRBD2 15
ASRSGGQYEQY TRBV6-6 TRBD2 11
ASSQQGGAGELF TRBV4-3 - 12
ASSQNPSGSLAKNIQY TRBV7-9 - 16
ASSARQGAFTGELF TRBV2 TRBD1 14
ASSLPADTQY TRBV13 - 10
ASSLGGLAGRETQY TRBV5-1 TRBD2 14
AWSDRDLNEQY TRBV30 TRBD1 11
ASTLGETQY TRBV7-2 - 9
ASSYSGTGFSGNTIY TRBV7-9 TRBD1 15
AWSVMGLNSPLH TRBV30 - 12
ASSFIPSGGRYNEQF TRBV28 TRBD2 15
ASSLAGQIQSGANVLT TRBV5-1 TRBD1 16
ASSEDGTGGRTEAF TRBV6-1 TRBD1 14
ASSLWSERADTQY TRBV7-2 - 13
ASSLAGTRDPQRGYT TRBV7-9 - 15
ASSIRGESPYGYT TRBV19 - 13
AWSTGLAGGGDTQY TRBV30 TRBD2 14
ASSPPGRGYEQY TRBV18 - 12
ASSPGQDYGYT TRBV7-9 TRBD1 11
ASSVGHRRDSNQPQH TRBV2 - 15
ASSQGHAYGYT TRBV5-1 - 11
AWTRGSSYNEQF TRBV30 - 12
ASSRREHGEQY TRBV19 - 11
ASSRGQVGNSPLH TRBV6-5 TRBD1 13
ASSASGTAITEAF TRBV7-2 TRBD1 13
ASSRHGQGSSAF TRBV6-5 TRBD1 12
ASSQDYGWDEQF TRBV14 - 12
ASSSQVSTDTQY TRBV5-4 - 12
ASSLAGTVSYEQY TRBV7-2 - 13
ASSDHRVQSGIQY TRBV10-2 - 13
ASREGTGGGQPQH TRBV28 TRBD1 13
ASSVFPSPTDEQY TRBV2 - 13
ASSIGLLASETQY TRBV19 - 13
ASSLDGPSSYEQY TRBV11-2 - 13
ASRSRARRPSNQPQH TRBV25-1 - 15
ASSDPGLPWNTQY TRBV7-2 TRBD2 13
ASSQGIYGYT TRBV16 - 10
ASSVGPSFYEQY TRBV9 - 12
ASSHGGVALRDEQY TRBV7-8 - 14
ASSKRDGSYEQY TRBV2 - 12